This is a list of T cell receptor beta chains from one sample in a study of T-cell memory formation after mild COVID-19. Using its own MiXCR run on the 5' RACE reads, TCRdb lists one record per CDR3 protein. The sample lists around 450,000 distinct CDR3 sequences; roughly 20% were seen once. Material for sequencing was PBMCs or a T cell subset sorted from them (not recorded which). The receptors here all came from an adult woman who had mild COVID-19 (a few samples of this study predate the infection). Cell type and time point are not known. Both conserved end residues are part of each CDR3. Each record gives: V gene, J gene, clone size, D gene, CDR3 protein, CDR3 DNA. The D gene is left open where the match is weak. Clone sizes are given selectively: once, few, many, or a class where the clone is expanded.

TRBV24-1,TRBJ2-5,.,.,CATSDFCIDFYQETQYF,TGTGCCACCAGTGATTTTTGTATAGACTTTTACCAAGAGACCCAGTACTTC
TRBV10-3,TRBJ2-7,.,TRBD1,CAISLTGAEQYF,TGTGCCATCAGTTTGACAGGGGCCGAGCAGTACTTC
TRBV20-1,TRBJ1-1,.,.,CSAREQLGWITEAFF,TGCAGTGCTAGGGAACAACTGGGGTGGATCACTGAAGCTTTCTTT
TRBV12-3/TRBV12-4,TRBJ2-3,few,TRBD1,CASSPQGTDTDTQYF,TGTGCCAGCAGTCCTCAGGGGACAGACACAGATACGCAGTATTTT
TRBV10-3,TRBJ2-5,.,TRBD2,CAISGTSGTQESQYF,TGTGCCATCAGTGGGACTAGCGGGACCCAAGAGAGCCAGTACTTC
TRBV20-1,TRBJ1-2,.,TRBD1,CSATATGYSGYTF,TGCAGTGCTACTGCGACAGGGTACAGTGGCTACACCTTC
TRBV12-5,TRBJ2-7,few,TRBD1,CASGRGLQPYEQYF,TGTGCTAGTGGGAGGGGGCTACAACCCTACGAGCAGTACTTC
TRBV12-3/TRBV12-4,TRBJ2-7,few,.,CASSGSGRNEQYF,TGTGCCAGCAGTGGTAGCGGTAGAAACGAGCAGTACTTC
TRBV24-1,TRBJ2-3,.,.,CATSGTTDTQYF,TGTGCCACCAGTGGAACGACAGATACGCAGTATTTT
TRBV7-3,TRBJ2-2,few,TRBD2,CASSQQRESGELFF,TGTGCCAGCAGCCAACAGCGGGAATCCGGGGAGCTGTTTTTT
TRBV5-1,TRBJ1-1,.,.,CASSLGPRPNTEAFF,TGCGCCAGCAGCTTGGGACCCAGACCGAACACTGAAGCTTTCTTT
TRBV7-9,TRBJ2-5,.,.,CASSKRDEETQYF,TGTGCCAGCAGCAAAAGGGACGAGGAGACCCAGTACTTC
TRBV4-1,TRBJ2-3,.,.,CASRFQGQSDTQYF,TGCGCCAGCAGGTTCCAAGGACAGTCAGATACGCAGTATTTT
TRBV5-1,TRBJ2-1,few,.,CASSSTWSDNEQFF,TGCGCCAGCAGCTCCACCTGGTCCGACAATGAGCAGTTCTTC
TRBV11-2,TRBJ2-7,.,.,CASSLDLVGGTYEQYF,TGTGCCAGCAGCTTAGATCTTGTTGGCGGAACTTACGAGCAGTACTTC
TRBV12-3/TRBV12-4,TRBJ2-2,.,.,CASSLMSGSGELFF,TGTGCCAGCAGCCTGATGTCGGGATCCGGGGAGCTGTTTTTT
TRBV9,TRBJ2-7,few,TRBD2,CASSVDGTSVSYEQYF,TGTGCCAGCAGCGTGGACGGGACTAGCGTTTCCTACGAGCAGTACTTC
TRBV4-2,TRBJ2-3,few,TRBD2,CASSQGLAGAQNTDTQYF,TGTGCCAGCAGCCAAGGTTTAGCGGGGGCCCAGAACACAGATACGCAGTATTTT
TRBV12-3/TRBV12-4,TRBJ1-2,few,.,CASSLVLAAQYGYTF,TGTGCCAGCAGTTTGGTTTTGGCAGCGCAATATGGCTACACCTTC
TRBV5-1,TRBJ2-1,.,TRBD1,CASNPGGPYNEQFF,TGCGCCAGCAACCCAGGGGGTCCCTACAATGAGCAGTTCTTC
TRBV18,TRBJ1-1,few,.,CASSPRRTEAFF,TGTGCCAGCTCACCCCGAAGGACTGAAGCTTTCTTT
TRBV7-8,TRBJ2-1,.,.,CASRWSSGFSYNEQFF,TGTGCCAGCAGGTGGAGTAGCGGCTTCTCCTACAATGAGCAGTTCTTC
TRBV9,TRBJ2-3,.,.,CASSVVSGLGDTQYF,TGTGCCAGCAGCGTTGTATCGGGTTTGGGGGATACGCAGTATTTT
TRBV5-1,TRBJ1-5,few,.,CASSLGTTGHSNQPQHF,TGCGCCAGCAGCTTGGGGACGACTGGGCATAGCAATCAGCCCCAGCATTTT
TRBV24-1,TRBJ2-1,.,TRBD2,CATSEWTSGSSYNEQFF,TGTGCCACCAGTGAATGGACTAGCGGGAGCTCCTACAATGAGCAGTTCTTC
TRBV28,TRBJ2-1,.,TRBD2,CASTLASGPSSYNEQFF,TGTGCCAGCACCCTTGCTAGCGGGCCTAGCTCCTACAATGAGCAGTTCTTC
TRBV6-1,TRBJ1-6,few,.,CASSVDVGNSPLHF,TGTGCCAGCAGTGTAGACGTCGGGAATTCACCCCTCCACTTT
TRBV27,TRBJ2-7,.,.,CASSWGGEVHQQYF,TGTGCCAGCAGTTGGGGCGGGGAGGTTCACCAGCAGTACTTC
TRBV15,TRBJ2-7,.,TRBD1,CATSSYRDRGHEQYF,TGTGCCACCAGCAGTTACCGGGACAGGGGCCACGAGCAGTACTTC
TRBV7-8,TRBJ2-2,.,TRBD2,CASSRHRLAGGPNTGELFF,TGTGCCAGCAGCCGTCACAGACTAGCGGGGGGACCAAACACCGGGGAGCTGTTTTTT
TRBV4-1,TRBJ1-5,few,.,CASSQVGAYSNQPQHF,TGCGCCAGCAGCCAAGTGGGGGCCTATAGCAATCAGCCCCAGCATTTT
TRBV27,TRBJ2-7,few,.,CASSLIARGLYEQYF,TGTGCCAGCAGTTTAATTGCCAGGGGTCTCTACGAGCAGTACTTC
TRBV5-8,TRBJ2-7,few,TRBD2,CASSSLAGLWAYEQYF,TGTGCCAGCAGCTCCTTAGCGGGACTCTGGGCCTACGAGCAGTACTTC
TRBV6-5,TRBJ2-1,.,.,CASSYSQSSYNEQFF,TGTGCCAGCAGTTACTCACAAAGCTCCTACAATGAGCAGTTCTTC
TRBV14,TRBJ2-7,few,.,CASSYDSPSGYEQYF,TGTGCCAGCAGCTACGACTCGCCATCGGGCTACGAGCAGTACTTC
TRBV29-1,TRBJ2-3,few,.,CSVEKSGRTDTQYF,TGCAGCGTTGAAAAGTCGGGGCGAACAGATACGCAGTATTTT
TRBV10-3,TRBJ2-7,.,.,CAISESLASYEQYF,TGTGCCATCAGTGAGTCTTTGGCATCCTACGAGCAGTACTTC
TRBV7-9,TRBJ1-1,once,.,CASSPTLGTEAFF,TGTGCCAGCAGCCCAACCCTTGGCACTGAAGCTTTCTTT
TRBV9,TRBJ1-2,few,.,CASSVARGRLNYGYTF,TGTGCCAGCAGCGTAGCACGGGGGCGATTGAACTATGGCTACACCTTC
TRBV7-9,TRBJ1-3,.,.,CASSNKLASGNTIYF,TGTGCCAGCAGTAACAAGCTCGCCTCTGGAAACACCATATATTTT
TRBV7-2,TRBJ2-1,.,.,CASSLARERSEQFF,TGTGCCAGCAGCTTAGCCAGGGAGCGAAGTGAGCAGTTCTTC
TRBV20-1,TRBJ1-4,.,.,CSAPGEGNEKLFF,TGCAGTGCCCCAGGGGAGGGTAATGAAAAACTGTTTTTT
TRBV4-3,TRBJ2-1,few,TRBD2,CASSLNGGLAGSGGARQFF,TGCGCCAGCAGCCTTAATGGGGGACTAGCGGGATCAGGAGGGGCTCGCCAGTTCTTC
TRBV7-9,TRBJ2-7,.,.,CASSFYDRPGDEQYF,TGTGCCAGCAGCTTCTACGACAGGCCCGGCGACGAGCAGTACTTC
TRBV5-1,TRBJ2-5,few,TRBD2,CASSLGGVAGGFQETQYF,TGCGCCAGCAGCTTGGGTGGCGTAGCGGGAGGATTTCAAGAGACCCAGTACTTC
TRBV6-2/TRBV6-3,TRBJ1-5,.,TRBD1,CASSYESGQVSNQPQHF,TGTGCCAGCAGTTACGAGTCGGGACAGGTCAGCAATCAGCCCCAGCATTTT
TRBV7-2,TRBJ1-5,.,.,CASSVGLERNQPQHF,TGTGCCAGCAGCGTAGGACTGGAACGCAATCAGCCCCAGCATTTT
TRBV20-1,TRBJ1-5,few,.,CSALRGPRLNQPQHF,TGCAGTGCCCTCCGAGGTCCCAGACTCAATCAGCCCCAGCATTTT
TRBV19,TRBJ1-2,.,.,CASSIGAGHYGYTF,TGTGCCAGTAGTATAGGAGCGGGGCACTATGGCTACACCTTC
TRBV29-1,TRBJ1-2,few,TRBD1,CSVGQVEGYTF,TGCAGCGTGGGACAGGTTGAAGGCTACACCTTC
TRBV9,TRBJ1-3,.,.,CASSGPVGSGNTIYF,TGTGCCAGCAGCGGGCCTGTCGGTTCTGGAAACACCATATATTTT
TRBV20-1,TRBJ2-5,.,.,CSARDQVGRETQYF,TGCAGTGCTAGAGATCAGGTCGGAAGAGAGACCCAGTACTTC